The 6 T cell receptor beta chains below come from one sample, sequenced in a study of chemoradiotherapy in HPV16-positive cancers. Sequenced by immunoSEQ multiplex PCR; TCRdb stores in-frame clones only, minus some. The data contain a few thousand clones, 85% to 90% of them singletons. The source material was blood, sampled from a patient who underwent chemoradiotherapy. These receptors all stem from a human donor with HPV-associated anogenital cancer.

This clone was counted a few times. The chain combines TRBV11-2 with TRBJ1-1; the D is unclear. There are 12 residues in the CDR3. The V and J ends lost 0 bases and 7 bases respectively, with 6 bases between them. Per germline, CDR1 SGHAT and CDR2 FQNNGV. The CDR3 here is CASSLDRHEAFF. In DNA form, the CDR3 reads TGTGCCAGCAGCTTAGACCGGCATGAAGCTTTCTTT.

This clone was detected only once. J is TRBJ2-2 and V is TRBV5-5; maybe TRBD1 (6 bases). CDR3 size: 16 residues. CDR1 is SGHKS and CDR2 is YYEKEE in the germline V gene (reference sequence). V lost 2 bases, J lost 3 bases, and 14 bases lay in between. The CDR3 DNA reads TGTGCCAGCAGCTTCCTGAGGGGGTTCGACACCGGGGAGCTGTTTTTT. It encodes CASSFLRGFDTGELFF.

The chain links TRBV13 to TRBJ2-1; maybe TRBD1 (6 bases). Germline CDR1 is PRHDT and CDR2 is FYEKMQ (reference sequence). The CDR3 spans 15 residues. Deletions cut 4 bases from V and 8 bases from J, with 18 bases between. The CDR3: CASSSLPGRGDEQFF. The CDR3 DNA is TGTGCCAGCAGCTCACTCCCGGGCAGGGGCGATGAGCAGTTCTTC.

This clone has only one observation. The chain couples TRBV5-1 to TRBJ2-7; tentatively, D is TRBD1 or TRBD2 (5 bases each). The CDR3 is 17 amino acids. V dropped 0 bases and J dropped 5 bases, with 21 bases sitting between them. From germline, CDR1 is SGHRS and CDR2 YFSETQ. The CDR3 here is CASSLAGTAGGVDEQYF. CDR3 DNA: TGCGCCAGCAGCTTGGCCGGGACCGCTGGGGGAGTCGACGAGCAGTACTTC.

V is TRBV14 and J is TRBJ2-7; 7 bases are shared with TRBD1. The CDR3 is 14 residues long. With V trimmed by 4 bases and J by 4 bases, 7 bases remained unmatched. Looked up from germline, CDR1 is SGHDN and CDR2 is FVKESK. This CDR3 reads CASSPGTVKYEQYF. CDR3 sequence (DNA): TGTGCCAGCAGCCCCGGGACAGTCAAGTACGAGCAGTACTTC.

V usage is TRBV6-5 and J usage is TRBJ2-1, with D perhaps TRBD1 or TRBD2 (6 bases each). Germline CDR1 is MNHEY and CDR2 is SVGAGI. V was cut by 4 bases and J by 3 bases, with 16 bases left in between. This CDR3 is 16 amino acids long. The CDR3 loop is CASSSSAGEFYNEQFF. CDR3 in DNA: TGTGCCAGCAGTTCTAGCGCAGGGGAGTTCTACAATGAGCAGTTCTTC.